This T cell receptor (beta chain) is from a study of shared clonotypes between healthy human individuals. Findings and caveats of the study: With a few donors compared, roughly 5% of naive CD4 clonotypes were shared.

Sorted-subset replicate PCR reactions contained roughly 200 ng DNA, corresponding to tens of thousands of T cell genomes. Assay: immunoSEQ multiplex PCR; the TCRdb copy retains only in-frame clones and omits some. This sample has over a million clones; about 75% occur once, and the top ten carry nearly 1.5%. Donors were healthy HIV-negative adults without recently reported acute infections or vaccinations. Both subsets, CD45RA+ naive and CD45RA-negative memory, were split from the CD4+ cells. This clone was found a few times. Its antigen is as yet unknown. The junction does not match germline at one end; this may be a read error. Sequencing used memory CD4+ T cells sorted from blood. Subset in this sample: CD45RA-negative fraction. The receptor's source is a young man in good health.

CDR3 coding DNA: TGTGCCAGCAGCCTGCCCGGGACTAGCGGGGGTTTC. It specifies CASSLPGTSGGF. The V call is TRBV2, the J call TRBJ2-7; 14 nucleotides agree with TRBD2. This CDR3 contains 12 residues. Germline CDR1 reads SNHLY; CDR2 reads FYNNEI.